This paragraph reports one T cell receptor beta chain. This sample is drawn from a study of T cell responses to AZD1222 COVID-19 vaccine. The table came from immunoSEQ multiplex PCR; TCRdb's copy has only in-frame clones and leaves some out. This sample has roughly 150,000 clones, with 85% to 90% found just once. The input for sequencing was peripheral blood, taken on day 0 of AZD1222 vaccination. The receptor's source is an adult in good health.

CDR3 loop: CASTSPPGTGTNSPLHF. DNA of the CDR3: TGTGCCAGTACCTCTCCCCCTGGGACAGGGACGAATTCACCCCTCCACTTT. V gene TRBV19 combines with J gene TRBJ1-6, with 9 bases identical to TRBD1. The germline CDR1 and CDR2 sequences are LNHDA and SQIVND (reference sequence). Germline trimming cut 7 bases from V and 7 bases from J; bases unmatched to any gene: 14. The CDR3 length is 17 residues.